The 8 T cell receptor beta chains below were found in one sample sequenced in a study of tissue T cells after allogeneic stem cell transplantation. Sequencing was performed with immunoSEQ multiplex PCR; in TCRdb, only in-frame clones are kept and a portion is missing. Of about 21,000 clones listed, roughly three quarters were seen once; the top ten hold about 0.38%. The specimen sequenced was blood. Receptors were obtained from a female BALB/c mouse in good health. This line is of MHC haplotype H2-d.

In the case of this clone: Gene names refer to mouse genes. The read gets to within 1 residue of the CDR3 end, and the germline J gene fills in the rest. The chain couples TRBV13-3 to TRBJ1-1, with a tentative D call TRBD1 (5 bases). This CDR3 spans 13 amino acids. Trimming stripped 1 base from V and 7 bases from J, with 11 bases between. CDR1 is NNHDY, CDR2 SYVADS, per germline. The DNA read from the CDR3 is TGTGCCAGCAGTGATAAGACAGTTTTAGAAGTCTTC. The encoded protein is CASSDKTVLEVF. The entire CDR3 reads CASSDKTVLEVFF.

Concerning this clone: Any gene name here is a mouse gene name. The read terminates 1 residue before the CDR3 end, so the remaining end is supplied by the germline J gene. The chain recombines TRBV31 with TRBJ1-3; no clear D gene. Germline V gene lookup returns CDR1 GKSSPN and CDR2 SITVG. This CDR3 has 13 amino acids. V was clipped by 4 bases and J by 0 bases, with 7 bases between them. The CDR3 is CAWMYNSGNTLYF. Partial CDR3 DNA: TGTGCCTGGATGTACAATTCTGGAAATACGCTCTAT.

This clone appeared once. Any gene name here is a mouse gene name. Read coverage stops 1 residue before the CDR3 terminus; the germline J gene supplies the remainder. The chain joins TRBV13-1 to TRBJ2-3, with TRBD2 identical over 8 bases. The ends lost 0 bases at V and 4 bases at J; junction bases unmatched: 7. This CDR3 is built from 16 residues. Germline V gene lookup returns CDR1 NSHNY and CDR2 SYGAGN. CDR3 in amino acids: CASSDARGGASETLYF. The CDR3 bases that were read are TGTGCCAGCAGTGATGCACGGGGGGGGGCTTCAGAAACGCTGTAT.

Remarks on this clone: Gene labels here are mouse ones. The read comes to an end 1 residue before the CDR3 does, leaving the germline J gene to fill in the end. This rearrangement joins TRBV5 to TRBJ2-7; perhaps D is TRBD1 or TRBD2 (5 bases each). In germline, CDR1 is LGHNA, CDR2 YNLKQL (reference sequence). V lost 2 bases and J lost 7, with 12 bases in between. The CDR3 contains 13 residues. Incomplete CDR3 DNA: TGTGCCAGCAGCCAAACGCGGGGGAGCGAACAGTAC. Translation gives CASSQTRGSEQY. The whole CDR3 protein reads CASSQTRGSEQYF.

Regarding this clone: Any gene name here is a mouse gene name. The CDR3 end falls 1 residue outside the read, so it is completed with the germline J gene. The rearrangement links TRBV5 to TRBJ2-5; 9 bases align to TRBD1. The V gene end was trimmed by 7 bases and the J gene end by 2 bases; junction bases not matched to a gene: 10. This CDR3 has 16 amino acids. Germline CDR1 reads LGHNA; CDR2 reads YNLKQL (reference sequence). The CDR3: CASNRGLRGIQDTQYF. CDR3 DNA (partial): TGTGCCAGCAACAGGGGGCTGAGAGGGATCCAAGACACCCAGTAC.

Of note for this clone: The gene names given are mouse names. The read comes to an end 1 residue before the CDR3 does, leaving the germline J gene to fill in the end. This chain uses TRBV31 with TRBJ2-7; weak D call: TRBD1 (5 bases). This CDR3 has 12 residues. Germline assignment: CDR1 GKSSPN and CDR2 SITVG. Between the trimmed V and J ends, which lost 2 bases and 7 bases, there was a span of 12 bases. The CDR3 loop is CAWSWQGGEQYF. The CDR3 bases that were read are TGTGCCTGGAGTTGGCAGGGAGGCGAACAGTAC.

Regarding this clone: Gene names and germline match the mouse. The read comes to an end 1 residue before the CDR3 does, leaving the germline J gene to fill in the end. The chain links TRBV4 to TRBJ2-5; D assignment may be TRBD1 or TRBD2 (6 bases each). V lost 5 bases to trimming and J lost 5 bases, with 14 bases between them. The CDR3 consists of 14 residues. Germline lookup yields CDR1 LGHDT and CDR2 YNNKQL (reference sequence). The covered CDR3 bases are TGTGCCAGCAGCATACAGGGTGGGGGAGACACCCAGTAC. It encodes CASSIQGGGDTQY. The complete CDR3 sequence is CASSIQGGGDTQYF.

To note about this clone: The genes and germline here are from mouse. The read finishes 1 residue shy of the CDR3 end, and the germline J gene is used to complete it. The gene calls are TRBV31 and TRBJ2-3; 11 bases fit TRBD2. Trimming at V came to 0 bases and at J to 0 bases, leaving 5 bases not matched to a gene. Germline CDR1 and CDR2: GKSSPN and SITVG. The CDR3 totals 17 residues. Incomplete CDR3 DNA: TGTGCCTGGAGTCTAGGGGACTGGGGGTCTAGTGCAGAAACGCTGTAT. Amino acid sequence: CAWSLGDWGSSAETLY. The complete CDR3 protein is CAWSLGDWGSSAETLYF.